The rows below give T cell receptor beta chains drawn from one sample of a study of T-cell reconstitution after alpha-beta-depleted transplantation in children. MiXCR, applied by TCRdb to the PCR reads, yields one record per CDR3 protein. This sample has about 210,000 distinct CDR3 sequences, with roughly 15% found just once. The sequences come from PBMCs, mostly from graft donor cells, collected 360 days after TCRalphabeta/CD19-depleted stem cell transplant. All receptors come from a male patient between 2 and 9 years old who had a stem cell transplant for acute lymphoblastic leukemia, so the T cells may come from the graft donor. Both conserved end residues are part of each CDR3. Fields, in order: CDR3 DNA, CDR3 protein, D gene, J gene, V gene, clone size. The D gene is left open where the match is weak. Size is stated for part of the rows, as once, few or many counts, or as a class when the clone is expanded.

TGTGCCAGCAGTTTCGGGACCTTCCGCTACAAGCAGTACTTC CASSFGTFRYKQYF . TRBJ2-7 TRBV12-3/TRBV12-4 .
TGTGCCAGCAGGACAGGGTTGGGCAATGAGCAGTTCTTC CASRTGLGNEQFF TRBD1 TRBJ2-1 TRBV6-1 many
TGTGCCAGTAGTGCGGACAGGGGGAAAAACATTCAGTACTTC CASSADRGKNIQYF TRBD1 TRBJ2-4 TRBV19 .
TGTGCCAGCAGCCAAGCGGGGGACTACCAAGAGACCCAGTACTTC CASSQAGDYQETQYF . TRBJ2-5 TRBV4-2 .
TGTGCCAGCAGTCCCATAGGCGGGGGTAGCACAGATACGCAGTATTTT CASSPIGGGSTDTQYF TRBD2 TRBJ2-3 TRBV12-3/TRBV12-4 .
TGTGCCAGCAGACAACTAGCGGGTGCCTACAATGAGCAGTTCTTC CASRQLAGAYNEQFF TRBD2 TRBJ2-1 TRBV12-3/TRBV12-4 few
TGCAGTGCTAGAGGACTTACTGTTACTAGCACAGATACGCAGTATTTT CSARGLTVTSTDTQYF . TRBJ2-3 TRBV20-1 few
TGCGCCAGCAGCCCGGAGGGACAGGGTGGAAACACCATATATTTT CASSPEGQGGNTIYF TRBD1 TRBJ1-3 TRBV5-1 .
TGTGCCAGTAGTATAGGGCTTACAGACTTTAACACCGGGGAGCTGTTTTTT CASSIGLTDFNTGELFF . TRBJ2-2 TRBV19 .
TGCAGTGCTACATCAGAGAACACTGAAGCTTTCTTT CSATSENTEAFF . TRBJ1-1 TRBV20-1 .
TGTGCCAGTAGTCGCGGACAGGGCCCCTCCTACGAGCAGTACTTC CASSRGQGPSYEQYF TRBD1 TRBJ2-7 TRBV19 few
TGTGCCAGCAGCCAACGTTGGCTAGCGGGGAACACAGATACGCAGTATTTT CASSQRWLAGNTDTQYF TRBD2 TRBJ2-3 TRBV14 .
TGCGCCAGCAGCTTACCCCCGGGAGGAGCCTACGAGCAGTACTTC CASSLPPGGAYEQYF TRBD2 TRBJ2-7 TRBV5-1 many
TGTGCCAGCGCGGGACAGAGCTACGAGCAGTACTTC CASAGQSYEQYF . TRBJ2-7 TRBV7-7 few
TGCAGCGGGGGGGACATCGGCAACACCATATATTTT CSGGDIGNTIYF . TRBJ1-3 TRBV29-1 .
TGCGCCAGCAGCCGAGGTCCCTACGGGGGGGTCCCCACCGGGGAGCTGTTTTTT CASSRGPYGGVPTGELFF TRBD2 TRBJ2-2 TRBV5-1 .
TGCAGCGTTCTCGAGGCCTATAATTCACCCCTCCACTTT CSVLEAYNSPLHF . TRBJ1-6 TRBV29-1 few
TGTGCCAGCTGGAATACTCGGAAGGGCGGGAACACTGAAGCTTTCTTT CASWNTRKGGNTEAFF . TRBJ1-1 TRBV12-3/TRBV12-4 .
TGTGCCAGCAGCTTGTTGGGGGAGACCGGGGAGCTGTTTTTT CASSLLGETGELFF . TRBJ2-2 TRBV5-5 .
TGTGCCAGCTTGGGCAGGGTCTACGAGCAGTACTTC CASLGRVYEQYF . TRBJ2-7 TRBV2 few
TGTGCCATCCGGGCAGGGGGCCACGAGCAGTACTTC CAIRAGGHEQYF TRBD1 TRBJ2-7 TRBV10-3 .
TGCGCCAGCAGCTTGGCCTTATCAGGGGGTACTGAAGCTTTCTTT CASSLALSGGTEAFF TRBD1 TRBJ1-1 TRBV5-1 few
TGCAGCGTGTCCCGGACAGGGGGTACCACAGATACGCAGTATTTT CSVSRTGGTTDTQYF TRBD1 TRBJ2-3 TRBV29-1 many
TGTGCCAGCAGTTTATCATCCGGGACATTAGGAAACACCATATATTTT CASSLSSGTLGNTIYF . TRBJ1-3 TRBV12-3/TRBV12-4 few
TGTGCCAGCAGCCCCAAGGGACGTCCAAGGGTCCTTTACGAGCAGTACTTC CASSPKGRPRVLYEQYF . TRBJ2-7 TRBV13 .
TGCAGTGCTAGACCCGACAGTCTCAGCAATCAGCCCCAGCATTTT CSARPDSLSNQPQHF . TRBJ1-5 TRBV20-1 .
TGCAGTGCGCAGCTAGCTCCTCACAATGAGCAGTTCTTC CSAQLAPHNEQFF . TRBJ2-1 TRBV20-1 .
TGTGCCAGCGGGTACCAGCCCCAGCATTTT CASGYQPQHF . TRBJ1-5 TRBV2 few
TGTGCCAGCTCACCAGGACTAGCGGGAGTGAGGGAGCAGTTCTTC CASSPGLAGVREQFF TRBD2 TRBJ2-1 TRBV18 few
TGCACCGTGGCCGATTGGGGGACAGCTCCGAAGGATGGCTACACCTTC CTVADWGTAPKDGYTF TRBD1 TRBJ1-2 TRBV29-1 .
TGTGCCAGCTCACCCGGACAGGACCGACCCGATACGCAGTATTTT CASSPGQDRPDTQYF TRBD1 TRBJ2-3 TRBV18 few
TGTGCCGCGGTGAGGGCGGACTCTGGGGCCAACGTCCTGACTTTC CAAVRADSGANVLTF . TRBJ2-6 TRBV12-3/TRBV12-4 .
TGTGCCAGTCACCCGGGACTAGGGGAAGAGACCCAGTACTTC CASHPGLGEETQYF TRBD2 TRBJ2-5 TRBV2 few
TGCAGCGTTGGACAGGGCCCCTCCTACGAGCAGTACTTC CSVGQGPSYEQYF TRBD1 TRBJ2-7 TRBV29-1 many
TGTGCCAGCAACCTTCTCTGGGAGGGGTTGAACACCGGGGAGCTGTTTTTT CASNLLWEGLNTGELFF TRBD2 TRBJ2-2 TRBV7-8 .
TGCGCCAGCAGCAATGAAGATTTATGG CASSNEDLW . TRBJ1-1 TRBV5-1 once
TGTGCCAGCAGCTCCCTAGGAGGAGAGACCCAGTACTTC CASSSLGGETQYF . TRBJ2-5 TRBV7-9 few
TGTGCCAGCACGCGGCGTCGCTTCAGGGACTACGAGCAGTACTTC CASTRRRFRDYEQYF . TRBJ2-7 TRBV7-8 few
TGTGCCAGCAGTGGACCGGCAGATAATGAGCAGTTCTTC CASSGPADNEQFF . TRBJ2-1 TRBV7-9 few
TGCAGCGTTGGCTGGGCGGGATTTCAAGAGACCCAGTACTTC CSVGWAGFQETQYF . TRBJ2-5 TRBV29-1 .
TGTGCCAGCAGAAACCGACTGGGACACTCCTACAATGAGCAGTTCTTC CASRNRLGHSYNEQFF . TRBJ2-1 TRBV7-2 .
TGTGCCAGCAGCTTGGCTCCAGGTCAGCCCCAGCATTTT CASSLAPGQPQHF . TRBJ1-5 TRBV5-6 .
TGTGCCAGCAGTCCCTGGGACAGCCTTTTCTATGGCTACACCTTC CASSPWDSLFYGYTF TRBD1 TRBJ1-2 TRBV12-3/TRBV12-4 .
TGTGCCAGCAACTACGGGGGACAGGGATCCACAGATACGCAGTATTTT CASNYGGQGSTDTQYF TRBD1 TRBJ2-3 TRBV12-3/TRBV12-4 .
TGTGCCAGCAGCCTTCGGACAGGGGTCGACTATGGCTACACCTTC CASSLRTGVDYGYTF TRBD1 TRBJ1-2 TRBV7-9 few
TGTGCCAGCAGAGACGACAGGGGCCCCAATCAGCCCCAGCATTTT CASRDDRGPNQPQHF TRBD1 TRBJ1-5 TRBV6-1 many
TGTGCCAGCATGGACGCGACCTCTAGCACAGATACGCAGTATTTT CASMDATSSTDTQYF . TRBJ2-3 TRBV12-3/TRBV12-4 few
TGTGCCAGCAGTAGCGGGAGGAGTAATGAGCAGTTCTTC CASSSGRSNEQFF TRBD2 TRBJ2-1 TRBV2 few
TGTGCCAGCAGAGGGGCGGGACTAATTACAGATACGCAGTATTTT CASRGAGLITDTQYF TRBD2 TRBJ2-3 TRBV5-7 .
TGCGCCAGCAGCTTGGGCAGGGCCGGGGAGCTGTTTTTT CASSLGRAGELFF . TRBJ2-2 TRBV5-1 many
TGTGCCATCAGTGAGTCGAAGGGGGGCCGATACAATGAGCAGTTCTTC CAISESKGGRYNEQFF . TRBJ2-1 TRBV10-3 few
TGTGCCAGCAGCTTGTTCGAGACAGCAAATTCACCCCTCCACTTT CASSLFETANSPLHF . TRBJ1-6 TRBV5-5 .
TGTGCCAGCAGCCAGACCGCCTTCGGGGAGGTTTACGAGCAGTACTTC CASSQTAFGEVYEQYF . TRBJ2-7 TRBV3-1 .
TGTGCCAGCAGCGTAGGACCCACAGATACGCAGTATTTT CASSVGPTDTQYF . TRBJ2-3 TRBV9 few
TGTGCCAGCTCACCACAGCAGGGCTCCGGGGAGCTGTTTTTT CASSPQQGSGELFF . TRBJ2-2 TRBV18 .
TGCGCCAGCAGCTTAGGACAGGGGAGGGTGGGGCAGTTCTTC CASSLGQGRVGQFF TRBD1 TRBJ2-1 TRBV5-1 .
TGCGCCAGCAGCTTGGATTACTTAAACACCATATATTTT CASSLDYLNTIYF . TRBJ1-3 TRBV5-1 few